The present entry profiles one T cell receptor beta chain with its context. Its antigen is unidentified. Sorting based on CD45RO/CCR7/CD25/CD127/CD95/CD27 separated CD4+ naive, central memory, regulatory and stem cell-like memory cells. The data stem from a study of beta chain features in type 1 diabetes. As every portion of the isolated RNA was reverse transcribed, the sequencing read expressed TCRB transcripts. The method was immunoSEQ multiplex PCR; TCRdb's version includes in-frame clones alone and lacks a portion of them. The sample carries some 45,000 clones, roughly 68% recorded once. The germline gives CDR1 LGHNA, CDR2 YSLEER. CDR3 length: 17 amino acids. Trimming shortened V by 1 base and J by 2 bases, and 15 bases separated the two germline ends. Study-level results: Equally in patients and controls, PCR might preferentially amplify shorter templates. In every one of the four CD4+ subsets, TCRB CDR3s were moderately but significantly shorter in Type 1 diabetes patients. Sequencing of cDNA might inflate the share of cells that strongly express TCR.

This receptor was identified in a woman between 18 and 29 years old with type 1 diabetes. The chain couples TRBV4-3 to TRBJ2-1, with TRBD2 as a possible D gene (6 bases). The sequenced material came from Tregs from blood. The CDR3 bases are TGCGCCAGCAGCCAAGGAGGCGGGATGAACGCCTACAATGAGCAGTTCTTC. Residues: CASSQGGGMNAYNEQFF.